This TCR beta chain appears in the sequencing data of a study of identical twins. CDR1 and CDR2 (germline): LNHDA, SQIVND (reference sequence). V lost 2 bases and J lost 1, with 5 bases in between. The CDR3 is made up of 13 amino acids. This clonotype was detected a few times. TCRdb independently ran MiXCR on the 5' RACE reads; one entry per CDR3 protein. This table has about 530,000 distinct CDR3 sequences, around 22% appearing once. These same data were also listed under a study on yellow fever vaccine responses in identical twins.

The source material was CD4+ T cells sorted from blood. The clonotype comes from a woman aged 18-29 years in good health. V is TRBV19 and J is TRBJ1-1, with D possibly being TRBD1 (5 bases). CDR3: CASSITGNTEAFF. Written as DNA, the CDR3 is TGTGCCAGTAGTATAACAGGGAACACTGAAGCTTTCTTT.